These 16 T cell receptor beta chains originate from one sample sequenced in a study of CD8 T cells in ankylosing spondylitis. MiXCR was run by TCRdb on the 5' RACE reads, yielding one entry per CDR3 protein. In the table there are approximately 300,000 distinct CDR3 sequences, under 25% of which are singletons. Input material: blood, either unsorted or a sorted T cell fraction (not recorded which). The receptors here all came from a female donor with ankylosing spondylitis or in good health (not recorded which).

The table lists this clonotype with many counts. The chain carries TRBV10-3 and TRBJ2-5; D is ambiguous. This CDR3 comprises 11 residues. V lost 2 bases to trimming and J lost 4 bases, with 2 bases between them. CDR1 is ENHRY and CDR2 is SYGVKD in the germline V gene. CDR3 loop: CAISEGETQYF. The CDR3 coding sequence is TGTGCCATCAGTGAGGGAGAGACCCAGTACTTC.

The V call is TRBV29-1, the J call TRBJ1-1, with D possibly matching TRBD1 (5 bases). Trimming pared 7 bases from V and 1 base from J, leaving 22 bases between. Germline assignment: CDR1 SQVTM and CDR2 ANQGSEA. The CDR3 is 16 amino acids. Here the CDR3 reads CSAQGVYLGRNTEAFF. The CDR3 DNA sequence: TGCAGCGCCCAAGGGGTCTACCTCGGGCGGAACACTGAAGCTTTCTTT.

This clonotype was counted between two and nine times. The rearrangement uses TRBV25-1 and TRBJ2-6; D not certain. The CDR3 totals 15 residues. Germline V gives CDR1 MGHDK, CDR2 SYGVNS. V lost 3 bases and J 1 base, leaving 7 bases between the germline ends. For the CDR3, the DNA is TGTGCCAGCAGTGACCCAGCTTCTGGGGCCAACGTCCTGACTTTC. It encodes CASSDPASGANVLTF.

The V call is TRBV12-3 or TRBV12-4, the J call TRBJ1-1, with D possibly TRBD1 on 5 matching bases. The CDR3 sequence is 18 residues long. Deletions cut 5 bases from V and 0 bases from J, with 22 bases between. The chain's CDR3 is CASSEGQPLVFMNTEAFF. CDR3 DNA: TGTGCCAGCAGTGAGGGGCAGCCATTAGTTTTCATGAACACTGAAGCTTTCTTT.

V is TRBV7-2 and J is TRBJ2-1; D is ambiguous. The CDR3 is 12 amino acids. The V and J ends lost 5 bases and 6 bases respectively, with 8 bases between them. Per the germline V gene, CDR1 is SGHTA and CDR2 is FQGNSA. CDR3 sequence: CASSVRFNEQFF. CDR3 DNA sequence: TGTGCCAGCAGCGTTCGTTTCAATGAGCAGTTCTTC.

In this sample, this clonotype turned up a few times. The chain uses TRBV29-1 and TRBJ2-5; either TRBD1 or TRBD2 may fit D (5 bases each). Between the trimmed V and J ends, which lost 8 bases and 2 bases, there was a span of 12 bases. The CDR3 runs to 12 residues. Germline lookup yields CDR1 SQVTM and CDR2 ANQGSEA. CDR3 loop: CSLYGAQETQYF. The CDR3 coding sequence is TGCAGCCTCTACGGGGCTCAAGAGACCCAGTACTTC.

The chain carries TRBV5-1 and TRBJ2-3; D is unclear. Trimming cost V 5 bases and J 5 bases, with 9 bases left between them. Germline values: CDR1 SGHRS, CDR2 YFSETQ. The CDR3 loop spans 12 amino acids. The CDR3 loop is CASRVGEDTQYF. The CDR3 DNA reads as TGCGCCAGCAGGGTAGGAGAAGATACGCAGTATTTT.

The chain uses TRBV7-9 and TRBJ2-6; 9 bases are a match to TRBD1. There are 17 residues in the CDR3. V was clipped by 4 bases and J by 1 base; unmatched bases: 5. CDR1 is SEHNR and CDR2 is FQNEAQ in the germline V gene (reference sequence). CDR3 sequence reads: CASSSPGTGSGANVLTF. CDR3 nucleotide sequence: TGTGCCAGCAGCTCACCCGGGACAGGGTCTGGGGCCAACGTCCTGACTTTC.

There are a few counts of this clonotype. The rearrangement joins TRBV5-1 to TRBJ2-7, with a weak D call TRBD2 (5 bases). The CDR3 has 15 residues. Germline CDR1 SGHRS, CDR2 YFSETQ. V was pared by 0 bases and J by 4 bases, with 14 bases between. CDR3 loop: CASSLVGSEQYEQYF. The CDR3 DNA sequence: TGCGCCAGCAGCTTGGTAGGTAGCGAGCAGTACGAGCAGTACTTC.

In this sample, this clonotype turned up a few times. The chain recombines TRBV6-5 with TRBJ2-1; weak D call: TRBD2 (5 bases). Germline V lookup: CDR1 MNHEY, CDR2 SVGAGI. V lost 0 bases to trimming and J lost 4 bases, with 16 bases between them. The CDR3 contains 17 residues. The CDR3, as DNA: TGTGCCAGCAGTTACTCGAGATTGGGAGTAGGGTACAATGAGCAGTTCTTC. It encodes CASSYSRLGVGYNEQFF.

V and J are TRBV5-5 and TRBJ2-7, with 7 bases fitting TRBD1. Germline V gene data show CDR1 as SGHKS and CDR2 as YYEKEE (reference sequence). Trimming took 4 bases from V and 6 from J; bases not matched to a gene: 4. The CDR3 length is 12 residues. The CDR3 DNA reads TGTGCCAGCAGCACGACAGGGCGCGAGCAGTACTTC. It specifies CASSTTGREQYF.

The rearrangement uses TRBV11-2 and TRBJ1-1; TRBD1 agrees at 7 bases. The V and J ends lost 2 bases and 4 bases, in that order; junction bases with no gene match: 4. The CDR3 totals 14 residues. Germline CDR1 SGHAT, CDR2 FQNNGV. The DNA of the CDR3 is TGTGCCAGCAGCTTAACGTCAGGGGGCACTGAAGCTTTCTTT. It is translated as CASSLTSGGTEAFF.

The J gene is TRBJ2-3, the V gene TRBV9, with 7 bases that match TRBD2. This CDR3 is built from 16 residues. The V gene's germline CDR1 is SGDLS and CDR2 YYNGEE. Trimming at V came to 5 bases and at J to 6 bases, leaving 15 bases not matched to a gene. CDR3 in DNA: TGTGCCAGCAGGAGAGGGGCGGGAGAGGAGACGGATACGCAGTATTTT. Translating gives CASRRGAGEETDTQYF.

This clonotype was found many times. This chain connects TRBV12-3 or TRBV12-4 to TRBJ1-5; 7 bases line up with TRBD1. The CDR3 has 15 residues. J was trimmed by 7 bases and V by 6 bases; bases with no gene match: 12. The CDR3 is CASSPLGGGGQPQHF. The CDR3 DNA sequence: TGTGCCAGCAGCCCTCTGGGAGGGGGCGGACAGCCCCAGCATTTT.

This chain links TRBV6-2 or TRBV6-3 with TRBJ1-1, with TRBD1 matching over 7 bases. With V trimmed by 4 bases and J by 0 bases, 5 bases remained unmatched. CDR1 is MNHEY, CDR2 SVGEGT, per germline. The CDR3 sequence is 15 residues long. The chain's CDR3 is CASSSAGQVNTEAFF. CDR3 nucleotides: TGTGCCAGCAGTTCCGCTGGACAGGTGAACACTGAAGCTTTCTTT.

The table lists this clonotype with a few counts. V is TRBV12-3 or TRBV12-4 and J is TRBJ2-2; D possibly uses TRBD1 or TRBD2 (5 bases each). V lost 8 bases and J 0 bases, leaving 7 bases between the germline ends. This CDR3 is built from 13 residues. The CDR3 sequence: CASGGTNTGELFF. The CDR3 DNA sequence: TGTGCCAGCGGGGGAACGAACACCGGGGAGCTGTTTTTT.